This TCR beta chain comes out of a study of blood T cell repertoires in COVID-19. Turning to the study itself: Researchers got acute and convalescent COVID-19 samples from the United States, Italy and Spain.

Germline V gene sequence: CDR1 ENHRY, CDR2 SYGVKD. The CDR3 spans 14 residues. Trimming at V came to 5 bases and at J to 1 base, leaving 4 bases not matched to a gene. Participant-reported clinical history was the basis for cohort assignment. TCRdb's table, derived via immunoSEQ multiplex PCR, lists solely in-frame clones and lacks some. The sample lists over 200,000 clones; 70% to 90% were seen once. The receptor was isolated from a man aged 40-49 years who had recovered from COVID-19. V is TRBV10-3 and J is TRBJ1-1, with TRBD1 matching 7 bases. The sequencing sample was made of PBMCs or T cells enriched from blood (not recorded which). Here the CDR3 reads CAISRGQQNTEAFF. The CDR3 DNA is TGTGCCATCAGTAGGGGACAGCAGAACACTGAAGCTTTCTTT.